These 18 T cell receptor beta chains were all obtained from the same sample, sequenced in a study of long-term antiretroviral therapy in people with HIV. It was version v3.0 of the immunoSEQ assay that was run at survey level. Sequencing used immunoSEQ multiplex PCR; TCRdb keeps in-frame clones, though not all of them. In the table there are 15,000 to 20,000 clones, roughly 78% of which are singletons. The sequencing used unsorted PBMCs, collected at the start of antiretroviral therapy, before treatment. The receptors were sampled from a woman between 35 and 50 years old with HIV.

This clone was observed a handful of times. The chain employs TRBV5-4 and TRBJ2-3; D call uncertain. The CDR3 consists of 15 residues. The ends were cut back, 4 bases at V and 0 bases at J, with 12 bases in the middle. The germline V gene has CDR1 SGHNT and CDR2 YYREEE (reference sequence). The CDR3 loop is CASSRAQFSTDTQYF. CDR3 nucleotides: TGTGCCAGCAGCCGGGCCCAGTTCAGCACAGATACGCAGTATTTT.

This clone was recorded only once. V and J are TRBV21-1 and TRBJ1-1. TRBV21-1 is assigned pseudogene status. The CDR3 consists of 14 residues. The CDR3 nucleotides are TGTGCCAGCAGAACGGGACGCCGGCTCACTGAAGCTTTCTTT. It is translated as CASRTGRRLTEAFF.

This chain links TRBV5-6 with TRBJ1-6; 10 positions agree with TRBD1. The CDR3 extends over 15 amino acids. Per the germline V gene, CDR1 is SGHDT and CDR2 is YYEEEE. V lost 4 bases and J lost 7; bases outside the gene matches: 5. DNA of the CDR3: TGTGCCAGCAGCGTTGACAGGGGGCCGAATTCACCCCTCCACTTT. The encoded protein is CASSVDRGPNSPLHF.

The genes are TRBV29-1 and TRBJ1-1, with D unresolved. V lost 4 bases and J lost 1, with 7 bases in between. CDR1 SQVTM and CDR2 ANQGSEA come from the germline V gene. CDR3 size: 12 residues. Written as DNA, the CDR3 is TGCAGCGTTGGGAGGGAGAACACTGAAGCTTTCTTT. This translates into CSVGRENTEAFF.

In its sample, this clone was seen once. V usage is TRBV28 and J usage is TRBJ2-3, with 11 bases aligning to TRBD2. Germline values: CDR1 MDHEN, CDR2 SYDVKM. This CDR3 spans 20 amino acids. Losses at the gene ends were 2 bases for V and 6 bases for J; bases not matched to a gene: 19. CDR3 DNA: TGTGCCAGCAGTTTACCTCCGGGAATTTATAGCGGGGGGGCTTCGGATACGCAGTATTTT. This codes for CASSLPPGIYSGGASDTQYF.

The V and J genes are TRBV5-5 and TRBJ1-4, with TRBD1 matching over 7 bases. After removal of 5 bases from V and 2 bases from J, the junction contained 3 bases not matched to a gene. CDR3 length: 14 residues. Germline CDR1 reads SGHKS; CDR2 reads YYEKEE (reference sequence). CDR3 nucleotide sequence: TGTGCCAGCAGGCTCAGGGGGACTAATGAAAAACTGTTTTTT. Amino acids: CASRLRGTNEKLFF.

The chain recombines TRBV19 with TRBJ1-5, with D tentatively TRBD1 (5 bases). V lost 10 bases and J 7 bases, leaving 17 bases between the germline ends. Germline values: CDR1 LNHDA, CDR2 SQIVND (reference sequence). The CDR3 is 13 amino acids. The CDR3 is CATARDLGQPQHF. For the CDR3, the DNA is TGTGCCACCGCCCGGGACCTGGGGCAGCCCCAGCATTTT.

In the case of this clone: The junction does not match germline at one end; this may be a read error. The V call is TRBV27, the J call TRBJ1-6, with TRBD1 as a possible D gene (6 bases). This CDR3 is 17 amino acids long. CDR1 and CDR2 from the germline V gene are MNHEY and SMNVEV (reference sequence). The CDR3 DNA is TGTGCCAGCAGTTTGTGGGGAGGGGGGCGCTATGATTCACCCCTCCACTTT. This sequence encodes CASSLWGGGRYDSPLHF.

The chain employs TRBV7-9 and TRBJ1-4; 10 positions match TRBD1. Trimming at V came to 3 bases and at J to 3 bases, leaving 7 bases not matched to a gene. The CDR3 is made up of 17 amino acids. Germline loops: CDR1 SEHNR, CDR2 FQNEAQ (reference sequence). This CDR3 reads CASSLGTGVGSNEKLFF. DNA of the CDR3: TGTGCCAGCAGCTTGGGGACAGGGGTCGGCTCTAATGAAAAACTGTTTTTT.

J is TRBJ2-2 and V is TRBV11-2; D might be TRBD2 (6 bases). The length of the CDR3 is 15 residues. Between the trimmed V and J ends, which lost 1 base and 4 bases, there was a span of 10 bases. Germline CDR1 and CDR2: SGHAT and FQNNGV. The CDR3 DNA follows: TGTGCCAGCAGCTTAGTAGCGGCGGGCACCGGGGAGCTGTTTTTT. Protein: CASSLVAAGTGELFF.

CDR3 amino acids: CASSLSVGQETQYF. CDR3 DNA: TGCGCCAGCAGCTTGTCGGTAGGCCAAGAGACCCAGTACTTC. The chain carries TRBV5-1 and TRBJ2-5, with D unresolved. There are 14 residues in the CDR3. Deletions cut 1 base from V and 1 base from J, with 8 bases between. Germline V gives CDR1 SGHRS, CDR2 YFSETQ.

The chain combines TRBV14 with TRBJ2-1; no reliable D call. Per the germline V gene, CDR1 is SGHDN and CDR2 is FVKESK. V lost 7 bases to trimming and J lost 0 bases, with 7 bases between them. This CDR3 has 13 residues. The CDR3 sequence: CASNSGSYNEQFF. In DNA form, the CDR3 reads TGTGCCAGCAATTCGGGCTCCTACAATGAGCAGTTCTTC.

The chain is built from TRBV4-1 and TRBJ1-2, with D uncertain. V was pared by 0 bases and J by 2 bases, with 10 bases between. The CDR3 is 15 residues long. CDR1 MGHRA and CDR2 YSYEKL come from the germline V gene. CDR3 coding DNA: TGCGCCAGCAGCCAAGATTCGCACAGCAACTATGGCTACACCTTC. Protein product: CASSQDSHSNYGYTF.

J is TRBJ2-7 and V is TRBV7-3; D is perhaps TRBD2 (5 bases). V lost 2 bases and J lost 1, with 12 bases in between. Germline V gene sequence: CDR1 SGHTA, CDR2 FQGTGA. This CDR3 spans 15 amino acids. CDR3 coding DNA: TGTGCCAGCAGCTTATCTGACGGGAATTCCTACGAGCAGTACTTC. Translation gives CASSLSDGNSYEQYF.

The chain joins TRBV19 to TRBJ1-4; 11 positions agree with TRBD1. The CDR3 is 17 residues long. J gave up 7 bases and V 6 bases, and 13 bases lay outside the gene matches. Germline CDR1 is LNHDA and CDR2 is SQIVND (reference sequence). The CDR3 reads CASRNRDRGSLGEKLFF. As DNA, the CDR3 is TGTGCCAGTAGAAACCGGGACAGGGGGAGTCTTGGTGAAAAACTGTTTTTT.

V and J are TRBV5-1 and TRBJ2-5; no definite D call. Trimming stripped 0 bases from V and 6 bases from J, with 12 bases between. Germline CDR1 reads SGHRS; CDR2 reads YFSETQ. The CDR3 covers 14 residues. CDR3 nucleotides: TGCGCCAGCAGCTTGGCCGGTAGTTTCCAGACCCAGTACTTC. Encoded protein: CASSLAGSFQTQYF.

The chain employs TRBV7-6 and TRBJ1-1; D call uncertain. The CDR3 sequence is 15 residues long. V was shortened by 3 bases and J by 8 bases, with 19 bases between the two germline ends. CDR1 is SGHVS, CDR2 FNYEAQ, per germline. This CDR3 is CASSFLGPLAAEAFF. CDR3 nucleotides: TGTGCCAGCAGCTTCCTCGGCCCGCTGGCGGCGGAAGCTTTCTTT.

This clone occurred once. J is TRBJ2-5 and V is TRBV2, with 7 nucleotides matching TRBD2. Losses at the gene ends were 4 bases for V and 4 bases for J; bases not matched to a gene: 6. Germline V CDR1 and CDR2: SNHLY, FYNNEI. The CDR3 totals 14 residues. CDR3 DNA sequence: TGTGCCAGCAGTGGACTAGCAGCCACAGAGACCCAGTACTTC. This gives the protein CASSGLAATETQYF.